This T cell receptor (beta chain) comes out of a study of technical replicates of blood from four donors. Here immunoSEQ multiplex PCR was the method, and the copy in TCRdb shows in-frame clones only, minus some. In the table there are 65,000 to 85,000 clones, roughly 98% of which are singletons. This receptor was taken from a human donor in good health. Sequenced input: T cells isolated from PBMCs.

The CDR3 nucleotides read TGTGCCAGCAGCCGTGGGGGGGGTAGCAATCAGCCCCAGCATTTT. This translates into CASSRGGGSNQPQHF. The chain joins TRBV9 to TRBJ1-5, with D perhaps matching TRBD1 (5 bases). Trimming removed 4 bases from V and 0 bases from J, with 11 bases in between. The germline CDR1 and CDR2 sequences are SGDLS and YYNGEE. This CDR3 region has 15 residues.